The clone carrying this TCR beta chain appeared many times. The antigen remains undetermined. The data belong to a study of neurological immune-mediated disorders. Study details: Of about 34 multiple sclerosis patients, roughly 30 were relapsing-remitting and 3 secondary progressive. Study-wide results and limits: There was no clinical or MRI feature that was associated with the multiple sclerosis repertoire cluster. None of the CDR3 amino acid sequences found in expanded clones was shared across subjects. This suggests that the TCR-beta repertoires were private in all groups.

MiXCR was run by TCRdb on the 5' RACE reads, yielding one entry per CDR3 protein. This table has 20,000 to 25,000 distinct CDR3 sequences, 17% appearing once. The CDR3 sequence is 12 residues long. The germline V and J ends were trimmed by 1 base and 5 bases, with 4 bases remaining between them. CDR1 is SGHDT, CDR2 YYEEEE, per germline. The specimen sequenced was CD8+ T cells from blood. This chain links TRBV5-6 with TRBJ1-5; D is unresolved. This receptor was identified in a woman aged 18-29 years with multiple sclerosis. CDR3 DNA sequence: TGTGCCAGCAGCTTGCGGGATCAGCCCCAGCATTTT. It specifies CASSLRDQPQHF.